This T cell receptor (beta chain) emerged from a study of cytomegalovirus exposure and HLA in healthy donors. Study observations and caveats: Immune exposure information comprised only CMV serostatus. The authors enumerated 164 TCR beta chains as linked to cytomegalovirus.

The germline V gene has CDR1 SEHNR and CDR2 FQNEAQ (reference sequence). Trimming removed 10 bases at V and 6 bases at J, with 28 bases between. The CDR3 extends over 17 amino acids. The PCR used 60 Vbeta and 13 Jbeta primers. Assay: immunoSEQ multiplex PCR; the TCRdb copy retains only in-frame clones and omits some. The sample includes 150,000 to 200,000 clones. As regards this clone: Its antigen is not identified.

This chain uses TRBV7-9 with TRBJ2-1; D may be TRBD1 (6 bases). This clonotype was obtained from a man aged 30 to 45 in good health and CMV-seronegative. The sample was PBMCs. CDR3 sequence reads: CAIPVVERGRGSNEQFF. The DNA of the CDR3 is TGTGCCATCCCCGTTGTCGAAAGGGGCAGGGGAAGCAATGAGCAGTTCTTC.